This T cell receptor (beta chain) was captured in a study of shared clonotypes between healthy human individuals (dated by TCRdb to between 2020 and 2021). For the wider study: Three men and two women, aged 18 to 49 years, made up the cohort. For each donor, three plates each were used for CD4 naive and CD4 memory, two plates were used for CD8 naive, and one plate was used for CD8 memory. Blood TCR repertoires of 5 or 6 healthy adults were deeply sequenced to estimate repertoire size and the extent of clonotype sharing between individuals. Libraries were prepared and TCR repertoires were sequenced by different laboratories using diverse techniques, in order to increase sequencing depth and limit assay-specific biases. Each donor's leukapheresis produced roughly between roughly 0.85 and 10 billion PBMCs. What the authors observed across the whole study: Estimated clonotype richness was generally larger for naive than for memory subsets. Because the study included only a small number of donors, the genetic and exposure-history diversity represented was limited. Incomplete sequencing was indicated by rarefaction of sorted-subset datasets, despite the large sequencing depth. Across a few donors, about 5.2% of naive CD4, 3% to 3.5% of naive CD8, 2.3% of memory CD4, and approximately 0.4% of memory CD8 clonotypes were shared. Compared with non-shared clonotypes, clonotypes shared by all four sorted-subset donors had higher generation probabilities. Sampling was restricted to blood, and TCR repertoires in tissue are likely to differ from TCR repertoires in blood. Based on pairwise subsampling, the degree of clonotype sharing among donors was expected to be affected by sequencing depth.

The germline ends are 11 bases apart after V is trimmed by 11 bases and J by 1 base. The CDR3 contains 13 residues, cysteine and phenylalanine counted. CDR3 DNA is the only sequence kept; it has 39 bases, read in frame from the first base. The germline V gene encodes CDR1 MNHNS and CDR2 SASEGT. On this clone itself: No antigen is known for it. Per-base qualities were not stored, and no clone one base away is much larger.

TCR CDR3 regions were amplified from genomic DNA by multiplex PCR using the deep immunoSEQ assay. For each cell subset, the extracted genomic DNA was distributed evenly across all wells of several immunoSEQ 96-well plates, and each plate served as one replicate. For sorted subsets, each replicate PCR was loaded with 150 to 250 ng genomic DNA, equivalent to 32,000 or so T cell genomes. The purified libraries were quantified using a Qubit 3.0 fluorometer, sized with a Bioanalyzer 2100, and then quantified again using the KAPA Library Quantification kit. Each immunoSEQ 96-well plate was sequenced on its own single-read 150-cycle Illumina NextSeq 550 flow cell. The study's processing was this. Because only junctional sequences without quality scores were contained in the immunoSEQ output, filtering matching that applied to full-length reads could not be performed. Sequences were annotated with PyIR, a Python wrapper for IgBLAST v1.9, using IMGT germline references to assign V/J genes and CDR3. Any read was removed if the V/J assignment was weak (E-value above 1e-6), the CDR3 was missing, or the read contained stop codons, out-of-frame junctions, or ambiguous translated residues. V3J clonotypes were defined as sequences sharing the same inferred V gene, J gene, and CDR3 amino acid sequence. The percentage overlap between two repertoires was calculated by dividing the number of shared unique clonotypes by the size of the smaller repertoire. RTK rarefaction, the Chao1 estimator, and Recon v2.1 estimates of unobserved clonotypes were used to assess repertoire richness. OLGA was used to compute generation probabilities for all TCRbeta clonotypes that the gDNA method yielded from four donors. The table comes from immuneACCESS by way of TCRdb, which keeps in-frame sequences with V and J called. Part of the clones is missing from these tables; in studies checked, under half for an unresolved V gene and the rest for unknown reasons. V and J calls and clone size are as listed in that table; D and trimming were resolved from the DNA. The sample has approximately 2.1 million clones on record, more than 85% of them singletons. The ten largest make up around 0.4% of the sample.

Donors were healthy HIV-negative adults with no recently reported acute infections or vaccinations. Every donor was a Caucasian adult living in Nashville, Tennessee, USA. CD4+ T cells were enriched by magnetic negative selection; naive cells were then positively selected on CD45RA, and the negative fraction formed the memory subset. Blood was obtained by leukapheresis, after which PBMCs were separated by Ficoll-Histopaque density gradient centrifugation and cryopreserved in liquid nitrogen vapor phase. Analytical flow cytometry was used to check the purity and quantity of every magnetically sorted T cell population. Genomic DNA was isolated from each sorted fraction and quantified by UV absorbance on a Nanodrop 2000c.

The chain was built from TRBV6-1 and TRBJ2-2; tentative D gene TRBD1, with 6 bases matching. The sequencing input was naive CD4+ T cells from PBMCs. The sample's cell subset or site label is to be understood as: CD45RA+ positively selected. The clonotype originates from a man younger than 30 in good health. Some clones in this sample may be carry-over from other donors' samples. The DNA sequence follows: TGTGCCGGCGGACAGAAGAACACCGGGGAGCTGTTTTTT. Its amino acids are CAGGQKNTGELFF.